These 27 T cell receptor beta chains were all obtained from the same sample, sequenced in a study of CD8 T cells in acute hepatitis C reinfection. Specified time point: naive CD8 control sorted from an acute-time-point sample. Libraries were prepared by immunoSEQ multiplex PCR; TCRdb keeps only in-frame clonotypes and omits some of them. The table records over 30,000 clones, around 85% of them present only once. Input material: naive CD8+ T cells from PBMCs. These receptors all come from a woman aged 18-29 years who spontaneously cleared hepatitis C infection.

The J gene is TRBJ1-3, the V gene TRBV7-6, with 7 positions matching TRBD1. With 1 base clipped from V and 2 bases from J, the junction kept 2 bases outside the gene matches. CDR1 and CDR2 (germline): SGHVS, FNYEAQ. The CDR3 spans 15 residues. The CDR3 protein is CASSLGRGPGNTIYF. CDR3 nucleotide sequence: TGTGCCAGCAGCTTAGGAAGGGGGCCTGGAAACACCATATATTTT.

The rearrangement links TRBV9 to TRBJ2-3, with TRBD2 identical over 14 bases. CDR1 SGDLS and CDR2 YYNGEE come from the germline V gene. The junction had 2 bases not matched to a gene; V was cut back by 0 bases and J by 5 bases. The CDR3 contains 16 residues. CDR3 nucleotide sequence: TGTGCCAGCAGCGTAGAGGGACTAGCGGGAGAAGATACGCAGTATTTT. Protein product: CASSVEGLAGEDTQYF.

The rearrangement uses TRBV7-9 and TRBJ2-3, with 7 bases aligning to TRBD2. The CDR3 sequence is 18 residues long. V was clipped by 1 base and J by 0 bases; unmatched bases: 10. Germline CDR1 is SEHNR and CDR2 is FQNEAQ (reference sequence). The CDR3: CASSLVAGLIYSTDTQYF. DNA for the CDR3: TGTGCCAGCAGCTTAGTAGCGGGCCTTATCTATAGCACAGATACGCAGTATTTT. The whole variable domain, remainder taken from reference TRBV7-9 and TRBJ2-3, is DTGVSQNPRHKITKRGQNVTFRCDPISEHNRLYWYRQTLGQGPEFLTYFQNEAQLEKSRLLSDRFSAERPKGSFSTLEIQRTEQGDSAMYLCASSLVAGLIYSTDTQYFGPGTRLTVL.

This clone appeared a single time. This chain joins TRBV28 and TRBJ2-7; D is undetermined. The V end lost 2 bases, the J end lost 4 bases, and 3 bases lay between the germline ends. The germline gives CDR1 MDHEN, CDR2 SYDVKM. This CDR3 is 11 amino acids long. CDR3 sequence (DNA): TGTGCCAGCAGTTTAGCTTACGAGCAGTACTTC. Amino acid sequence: CASSLAYEQYF.

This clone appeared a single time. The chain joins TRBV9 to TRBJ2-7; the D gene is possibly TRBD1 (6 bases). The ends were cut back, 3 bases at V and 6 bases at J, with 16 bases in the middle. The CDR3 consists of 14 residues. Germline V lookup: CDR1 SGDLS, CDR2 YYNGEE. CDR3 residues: CASSGIQGFGEQYF. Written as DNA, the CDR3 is TGTGCCAGCAGCGGTATACAGGGATTCGGCGAGCAGTACTTC.

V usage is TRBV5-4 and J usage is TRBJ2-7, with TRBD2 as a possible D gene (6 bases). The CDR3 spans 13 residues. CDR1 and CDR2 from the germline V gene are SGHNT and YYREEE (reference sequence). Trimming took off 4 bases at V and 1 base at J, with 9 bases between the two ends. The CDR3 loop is CASSPGESYEQYF. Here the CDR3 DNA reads TGTGCCAGCAGCCCGGGGGAGTCCTACGAGCAGTACTTC.

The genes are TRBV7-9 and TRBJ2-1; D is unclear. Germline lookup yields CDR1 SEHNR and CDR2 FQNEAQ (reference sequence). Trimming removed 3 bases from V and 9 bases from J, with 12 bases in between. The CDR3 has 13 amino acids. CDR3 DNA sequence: TGTGCCAGCAGCTTGCCCGCTGGGGTTGAGCAGTTCTTC. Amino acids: CASSLPAGVEQFF.

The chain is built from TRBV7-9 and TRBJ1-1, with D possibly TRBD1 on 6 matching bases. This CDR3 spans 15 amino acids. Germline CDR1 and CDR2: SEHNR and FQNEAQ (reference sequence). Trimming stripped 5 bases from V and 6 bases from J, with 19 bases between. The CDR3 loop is CASSLRTDSQSEAFF. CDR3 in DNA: TGTGCCAGCAGCCTTCGGACAGATAGCCAATCTGAAGCTTTCTTT.

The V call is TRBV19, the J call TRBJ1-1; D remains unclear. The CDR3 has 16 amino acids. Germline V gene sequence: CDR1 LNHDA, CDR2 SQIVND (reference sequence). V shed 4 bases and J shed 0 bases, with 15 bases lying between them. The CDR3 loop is CASSTRLTEMNTEAFF. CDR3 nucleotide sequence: TGTGCCAGTAGTACTCGCCTTACAGAGATGAACACTGAAGCTTTCTTT.

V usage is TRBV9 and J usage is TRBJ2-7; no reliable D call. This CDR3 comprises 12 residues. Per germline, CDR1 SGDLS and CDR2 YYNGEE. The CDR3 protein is CATGPLRYEQYF. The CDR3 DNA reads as TGTGCTACCGGGCCTCTTCGCTACGAGCAGTACTTC.

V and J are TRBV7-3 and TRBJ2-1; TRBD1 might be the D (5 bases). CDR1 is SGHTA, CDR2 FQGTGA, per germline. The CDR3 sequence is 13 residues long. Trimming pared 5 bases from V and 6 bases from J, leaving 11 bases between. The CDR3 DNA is TGTGCCAGCAGCCCCACGACAGTCAATGAGCAGTTCTTC. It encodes CASSPTTVNEQFF.

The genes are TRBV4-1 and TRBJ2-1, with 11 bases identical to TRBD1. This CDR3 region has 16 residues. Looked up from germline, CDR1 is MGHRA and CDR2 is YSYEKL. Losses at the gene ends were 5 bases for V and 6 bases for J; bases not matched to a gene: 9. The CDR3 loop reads CASSERTGTGGNEQFF. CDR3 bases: TGCGCCAGCAGCGAACGAACCGGGACAGGGGGCAATGAGCAGTTCTTC.

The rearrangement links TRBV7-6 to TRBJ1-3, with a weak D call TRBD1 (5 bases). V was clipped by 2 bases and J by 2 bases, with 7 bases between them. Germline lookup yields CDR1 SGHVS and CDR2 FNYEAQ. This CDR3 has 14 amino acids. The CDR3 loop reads CASSLLGAGNTIYF. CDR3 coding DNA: TGTGCCAGCAGCTTACTAGGGGCTGGAAACACCATATATTTT.

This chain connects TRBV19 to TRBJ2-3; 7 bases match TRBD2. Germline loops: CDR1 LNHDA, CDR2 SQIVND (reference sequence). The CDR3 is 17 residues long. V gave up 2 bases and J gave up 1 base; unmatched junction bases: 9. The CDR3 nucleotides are TGTGCCAGTAGTATATTTGCGGGAGCGGTGGGCACAGATACGCAGTATTTT. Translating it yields CASSIFAGAVGTDTQYF. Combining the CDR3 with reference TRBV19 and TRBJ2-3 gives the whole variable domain DGGITQSPKYLFRKEGQNVTLSCEQNLNHDAMYWYRQDPGQGLRLIYYSQIVNDFQKGDIAEGYSVSREKKESFPLTVTSAQKNPTAFYLCASSIFAGAVGTDTQYFGPGTRLTVL.

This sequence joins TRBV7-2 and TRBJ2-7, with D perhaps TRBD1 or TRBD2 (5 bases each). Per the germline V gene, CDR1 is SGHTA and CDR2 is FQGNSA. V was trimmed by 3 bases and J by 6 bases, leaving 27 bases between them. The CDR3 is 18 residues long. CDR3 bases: TGTGCCAGCAGCTTCTTTGGGCAGGTTGGGGGAGCATTCCGCGAGCAGTACTTC. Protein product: CASSFFGQVGGAFREQYF.

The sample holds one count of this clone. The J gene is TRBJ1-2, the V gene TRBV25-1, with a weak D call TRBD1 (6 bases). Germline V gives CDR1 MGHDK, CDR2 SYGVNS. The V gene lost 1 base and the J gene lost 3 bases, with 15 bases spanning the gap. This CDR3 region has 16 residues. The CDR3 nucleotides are TGTGCCAGCAGTGAATTCTTCTGGGGGCGCGACTATGGCTACACCTTC. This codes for CASSEFFWGRDYGYTF.

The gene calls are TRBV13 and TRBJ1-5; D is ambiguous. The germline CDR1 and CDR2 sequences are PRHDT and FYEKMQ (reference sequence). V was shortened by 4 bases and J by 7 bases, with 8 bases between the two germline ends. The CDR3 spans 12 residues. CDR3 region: CASSSSGQPQHF. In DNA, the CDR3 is TGTGCCAGCAGCTCGTCGGGCCAGCCCCAGCATTTT.

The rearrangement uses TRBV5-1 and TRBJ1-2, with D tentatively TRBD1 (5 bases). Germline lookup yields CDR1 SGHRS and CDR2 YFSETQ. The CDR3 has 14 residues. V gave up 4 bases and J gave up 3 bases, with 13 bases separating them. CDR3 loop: CASSPGTADYGYTF. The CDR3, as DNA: TGCGCCAGCAGCCCTGGGACGGCCGACTATGGCTACACCTTC.

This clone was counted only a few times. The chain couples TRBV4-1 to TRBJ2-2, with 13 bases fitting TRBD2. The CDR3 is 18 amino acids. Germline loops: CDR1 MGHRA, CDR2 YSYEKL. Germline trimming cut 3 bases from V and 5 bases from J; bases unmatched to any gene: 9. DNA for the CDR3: TGCGCCAGCAGCCACTCAAGGACTAGCGGGAGTTATACCGGGGAGCTGTTTTTT. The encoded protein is CASSHSRTSGSYTGELFF.

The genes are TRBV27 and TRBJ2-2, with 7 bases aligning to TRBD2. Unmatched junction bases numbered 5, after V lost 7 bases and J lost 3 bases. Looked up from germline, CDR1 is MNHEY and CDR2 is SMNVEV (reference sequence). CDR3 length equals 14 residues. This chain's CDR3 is CASKEREDTGELFF. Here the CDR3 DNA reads TGTGCCAGCAAGGAACGGGAGGACACCGGGGAGCTGTTTTTT.

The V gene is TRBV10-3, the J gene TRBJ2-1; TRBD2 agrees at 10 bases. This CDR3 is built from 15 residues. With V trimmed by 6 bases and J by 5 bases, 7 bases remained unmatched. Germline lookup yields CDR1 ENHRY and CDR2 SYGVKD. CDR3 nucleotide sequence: TGTGCCATCAGCCCAGCGGGAGGGAATCACAATGAGCAGTTCTTC. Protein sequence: CAISPAGGNHNEQFF.

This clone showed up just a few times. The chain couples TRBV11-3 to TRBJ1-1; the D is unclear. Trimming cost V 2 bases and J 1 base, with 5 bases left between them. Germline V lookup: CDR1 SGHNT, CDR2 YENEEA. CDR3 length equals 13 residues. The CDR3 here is CASSLSRNTEAFF. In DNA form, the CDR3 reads TGTGCCAGCAGCTTATCTCGGAACACTGAAGCTTTCTTT.

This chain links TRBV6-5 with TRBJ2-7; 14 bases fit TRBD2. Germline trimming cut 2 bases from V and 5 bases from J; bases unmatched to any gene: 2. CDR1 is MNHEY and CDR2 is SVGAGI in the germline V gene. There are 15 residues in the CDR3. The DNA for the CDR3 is TGTGCCAGCAGTTACGGGACTAGCGGGAGTGACGAGCAGTACTTC. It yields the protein CASSYGTSGSDEQYF.

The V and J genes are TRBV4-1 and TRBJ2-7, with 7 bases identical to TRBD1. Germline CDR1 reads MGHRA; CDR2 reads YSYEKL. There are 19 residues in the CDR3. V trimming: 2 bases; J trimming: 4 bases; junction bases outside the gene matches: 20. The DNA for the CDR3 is TGCGCCAGCAGCCAAAACGTACAGGGGTCTCCTGTACTCTTTTACGAGCAGTACTTC. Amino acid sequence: CASSQNVQGSPVLFYEQYF.

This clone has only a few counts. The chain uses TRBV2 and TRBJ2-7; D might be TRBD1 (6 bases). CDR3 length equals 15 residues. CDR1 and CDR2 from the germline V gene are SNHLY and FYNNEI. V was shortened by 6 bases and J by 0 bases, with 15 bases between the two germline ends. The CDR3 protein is CASSGWTDSSYEQYF. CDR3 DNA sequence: TGTGCCAGCAGCGGATGGACGGACAGCTCCTACGAGCAGTACTTC.

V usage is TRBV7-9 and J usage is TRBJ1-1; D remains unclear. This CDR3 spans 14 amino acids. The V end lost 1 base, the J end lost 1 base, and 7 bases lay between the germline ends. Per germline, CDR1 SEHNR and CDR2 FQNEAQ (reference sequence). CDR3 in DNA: TGTGCCAGCAGCTTAGTTTTGGCGAACACTGAAGCTTTCTTT. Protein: CASSLVLANTEAFF.

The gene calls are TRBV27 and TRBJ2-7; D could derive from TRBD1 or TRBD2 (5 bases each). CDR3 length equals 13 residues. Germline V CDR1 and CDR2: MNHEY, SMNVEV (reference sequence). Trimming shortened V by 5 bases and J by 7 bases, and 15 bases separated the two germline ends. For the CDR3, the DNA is TGTGCCAGCAGTCTTAATAGGGGAGTAGAGCAGTACTTC. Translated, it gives CASSLNRGVEQYF.